This T cell receptor (beta chain) was captured by sequencing in a study of blood T cell repertoires in COVID-19. As for the study in general: T cells, B-cell-depleted T cells, or PBMCs provided the cDNA or gDNA that served as material.

Under the authors' procedure: From reference gene primer amplification, estimates of nucleated cell counts were derived. Here immunoSEQ multiplex PCR was the method, and the copy in TCRdb shows in-frame clones only, minus some. V and J calls plus clone size are reproduced from that table; the DNA served to infer D and trimming. The sample consists of 240,000 or so clones, 70% to 90% of them appearing once. Germline CDR1 is SGHTA and CDR2 is FQGTGA. This CDR3 is 15 amino acids long. V lost 5 bases and J lost 2, with 14 bases in between. This receptor was taken from a woman aged 25 to 39 who had recovered from COVID-19. This chain uses TRBV7-3 with TRBJ2-3, with a possible D match to TRBD2 (6 bases). Sequenced: peripheral blood. The CDR3 is CASSPGVANTDTQYF. Written as DNA, the CDR3 is TGTGCCAGCAGCCCGGGGGTAGCGAACACAGATACGCAGTATTTT.